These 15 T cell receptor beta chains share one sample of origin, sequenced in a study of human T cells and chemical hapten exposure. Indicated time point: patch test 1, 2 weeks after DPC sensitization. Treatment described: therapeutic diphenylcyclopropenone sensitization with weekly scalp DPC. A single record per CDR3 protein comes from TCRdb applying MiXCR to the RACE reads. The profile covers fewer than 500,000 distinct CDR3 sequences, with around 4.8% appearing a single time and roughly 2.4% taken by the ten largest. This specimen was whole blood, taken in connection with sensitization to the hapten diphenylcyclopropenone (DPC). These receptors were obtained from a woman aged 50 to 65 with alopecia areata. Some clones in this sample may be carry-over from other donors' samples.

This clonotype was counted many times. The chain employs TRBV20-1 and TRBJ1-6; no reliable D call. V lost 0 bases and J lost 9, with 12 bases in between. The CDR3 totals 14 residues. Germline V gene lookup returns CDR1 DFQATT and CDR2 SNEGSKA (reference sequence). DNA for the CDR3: TGCAGTGCTAGAGAGGGCTGGCTTGGTTCACCCCTCCACTTT. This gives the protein CSAREGWLGSPLHF.

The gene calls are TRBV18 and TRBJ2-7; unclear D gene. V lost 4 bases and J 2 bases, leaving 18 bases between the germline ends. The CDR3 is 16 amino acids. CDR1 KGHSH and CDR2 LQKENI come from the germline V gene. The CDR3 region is CASSLGPPHQPYEQYF. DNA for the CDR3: TGTGCCAGCTCACTAGGCCCCCCGCACCAACCCTACGAGCAGTACTTC.

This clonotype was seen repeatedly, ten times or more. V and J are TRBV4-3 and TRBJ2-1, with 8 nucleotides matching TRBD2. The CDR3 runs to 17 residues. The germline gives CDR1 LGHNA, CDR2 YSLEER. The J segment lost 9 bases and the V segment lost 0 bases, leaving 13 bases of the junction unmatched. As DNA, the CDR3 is TGCGCCAGCAGCCAAGAGGGGGGGACTAGAGTCGTCGGTGAGCAGTTCTTC. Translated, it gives CASSQEGGTRVVGEQFF.

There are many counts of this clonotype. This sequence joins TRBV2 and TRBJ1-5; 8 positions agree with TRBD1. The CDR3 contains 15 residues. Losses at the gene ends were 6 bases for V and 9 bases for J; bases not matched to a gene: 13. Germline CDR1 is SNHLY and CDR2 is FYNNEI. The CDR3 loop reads CASRARDRSPGPQHF. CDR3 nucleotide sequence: TGTGCCAGCAGGGCGAGGGACAGGAGCCCAGGGCCCCAGCATTTT.

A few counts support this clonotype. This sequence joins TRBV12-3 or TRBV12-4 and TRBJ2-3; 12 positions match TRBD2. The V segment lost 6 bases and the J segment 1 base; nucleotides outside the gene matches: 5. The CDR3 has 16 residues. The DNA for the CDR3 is TGTGCCAGCAGGCCTAGCGGGGGGGTGCGCACAGATACGCAGTATTTT. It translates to CASRPSGGVRTDTQYF.

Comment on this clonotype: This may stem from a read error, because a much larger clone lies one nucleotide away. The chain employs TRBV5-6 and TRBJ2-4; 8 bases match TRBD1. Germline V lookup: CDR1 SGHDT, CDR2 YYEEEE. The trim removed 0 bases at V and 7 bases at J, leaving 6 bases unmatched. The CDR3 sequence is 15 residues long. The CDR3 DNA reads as TGTGCCAGCAGCTTGGCGGGACAGGAGAACAACATTCAGTACTTC. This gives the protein CASSLAGQENNIQYF.

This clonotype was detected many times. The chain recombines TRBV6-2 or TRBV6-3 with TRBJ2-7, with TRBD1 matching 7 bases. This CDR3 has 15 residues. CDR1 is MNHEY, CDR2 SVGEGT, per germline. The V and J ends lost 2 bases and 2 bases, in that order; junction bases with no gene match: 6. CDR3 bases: TGTGCCAGCAGTTACCCCCGGGACAGCACCTACGAGCAGTACTTC. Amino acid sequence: CASSYPRDSTYEQYF.

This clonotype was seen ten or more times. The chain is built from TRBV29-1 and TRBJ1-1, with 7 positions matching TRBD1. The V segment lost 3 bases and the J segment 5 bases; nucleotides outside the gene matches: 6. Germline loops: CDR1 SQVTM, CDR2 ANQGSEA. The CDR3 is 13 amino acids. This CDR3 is CSVEPGGRTEAFF. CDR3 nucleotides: TGCAGCGTTGAGCCAGGGGGAAGGACTGAAGCTTTCTTT. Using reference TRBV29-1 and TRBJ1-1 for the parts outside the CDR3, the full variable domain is SAVISQKPSRDICQRGTSLTIQCQVDSQVTMMFWYRQQPGQSLTLIATANQGSEATYESGFVIDKFPISRPNLTFSTLTVSNMSPEDSSIYLCSVEPGGRTEAFFGQGTRLTVV.

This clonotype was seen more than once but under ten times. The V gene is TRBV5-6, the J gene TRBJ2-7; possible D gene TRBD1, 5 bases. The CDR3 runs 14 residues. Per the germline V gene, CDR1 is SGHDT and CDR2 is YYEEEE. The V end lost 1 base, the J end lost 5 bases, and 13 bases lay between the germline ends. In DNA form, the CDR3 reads TGTGCCAGCAGCTTGAGCAGGGTTACCCACGAGCAGTACTTC. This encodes CASSLSRVTHEQYF.

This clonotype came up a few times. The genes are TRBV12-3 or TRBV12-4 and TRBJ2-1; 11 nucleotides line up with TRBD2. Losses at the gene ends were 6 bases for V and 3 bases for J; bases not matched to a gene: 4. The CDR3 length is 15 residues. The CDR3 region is CASRVTSGNYNEQFF. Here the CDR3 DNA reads TGTGCCAGCAGGGTGACTAGCGGGAACTACAATGAGCAGTTCTTC.

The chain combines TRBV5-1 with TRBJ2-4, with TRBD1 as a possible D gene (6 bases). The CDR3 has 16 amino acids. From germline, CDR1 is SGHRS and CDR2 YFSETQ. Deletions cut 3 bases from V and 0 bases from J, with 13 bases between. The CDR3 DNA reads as TGCGCCAGCAGCTATGGACAGCCTCTAGCCAAAAACATTCAGTACTTC. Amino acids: CASSYGQPLAKNIQYF.

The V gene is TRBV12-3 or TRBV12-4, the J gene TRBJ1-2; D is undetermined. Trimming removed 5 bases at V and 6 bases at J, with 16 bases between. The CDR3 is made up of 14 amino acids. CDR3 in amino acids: CASSPRTVSDGYTF. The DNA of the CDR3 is TGTGCCAGCAGTCCCCGGACGGTTTCGGATGGCTACACCTTC.

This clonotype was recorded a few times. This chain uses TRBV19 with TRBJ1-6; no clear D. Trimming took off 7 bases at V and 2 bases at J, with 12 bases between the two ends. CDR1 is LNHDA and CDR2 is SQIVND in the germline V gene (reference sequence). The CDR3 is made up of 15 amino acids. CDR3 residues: CASTAPRAYNSPLHF. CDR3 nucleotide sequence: TGTGCCAGTACCGCTCCGAGGGCCTATAATTCACCCCTCCACTTT.

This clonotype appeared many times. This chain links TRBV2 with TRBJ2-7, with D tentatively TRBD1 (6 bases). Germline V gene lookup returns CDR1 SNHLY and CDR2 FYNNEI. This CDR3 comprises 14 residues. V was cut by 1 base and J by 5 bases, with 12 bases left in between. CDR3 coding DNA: TGTGCCAGCAGTGAAGGGCAGGGGAATCACGAGCAGTACTTC. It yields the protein CASSEGQGNHEQYF.

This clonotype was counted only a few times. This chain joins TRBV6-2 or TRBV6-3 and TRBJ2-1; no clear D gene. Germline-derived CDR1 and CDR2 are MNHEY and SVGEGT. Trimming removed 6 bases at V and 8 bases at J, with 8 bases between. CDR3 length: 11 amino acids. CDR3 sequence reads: CASRIQYEQFF. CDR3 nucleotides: TGTGCCAGCAGGATTCAGTATGAGCAGTTCTTC.